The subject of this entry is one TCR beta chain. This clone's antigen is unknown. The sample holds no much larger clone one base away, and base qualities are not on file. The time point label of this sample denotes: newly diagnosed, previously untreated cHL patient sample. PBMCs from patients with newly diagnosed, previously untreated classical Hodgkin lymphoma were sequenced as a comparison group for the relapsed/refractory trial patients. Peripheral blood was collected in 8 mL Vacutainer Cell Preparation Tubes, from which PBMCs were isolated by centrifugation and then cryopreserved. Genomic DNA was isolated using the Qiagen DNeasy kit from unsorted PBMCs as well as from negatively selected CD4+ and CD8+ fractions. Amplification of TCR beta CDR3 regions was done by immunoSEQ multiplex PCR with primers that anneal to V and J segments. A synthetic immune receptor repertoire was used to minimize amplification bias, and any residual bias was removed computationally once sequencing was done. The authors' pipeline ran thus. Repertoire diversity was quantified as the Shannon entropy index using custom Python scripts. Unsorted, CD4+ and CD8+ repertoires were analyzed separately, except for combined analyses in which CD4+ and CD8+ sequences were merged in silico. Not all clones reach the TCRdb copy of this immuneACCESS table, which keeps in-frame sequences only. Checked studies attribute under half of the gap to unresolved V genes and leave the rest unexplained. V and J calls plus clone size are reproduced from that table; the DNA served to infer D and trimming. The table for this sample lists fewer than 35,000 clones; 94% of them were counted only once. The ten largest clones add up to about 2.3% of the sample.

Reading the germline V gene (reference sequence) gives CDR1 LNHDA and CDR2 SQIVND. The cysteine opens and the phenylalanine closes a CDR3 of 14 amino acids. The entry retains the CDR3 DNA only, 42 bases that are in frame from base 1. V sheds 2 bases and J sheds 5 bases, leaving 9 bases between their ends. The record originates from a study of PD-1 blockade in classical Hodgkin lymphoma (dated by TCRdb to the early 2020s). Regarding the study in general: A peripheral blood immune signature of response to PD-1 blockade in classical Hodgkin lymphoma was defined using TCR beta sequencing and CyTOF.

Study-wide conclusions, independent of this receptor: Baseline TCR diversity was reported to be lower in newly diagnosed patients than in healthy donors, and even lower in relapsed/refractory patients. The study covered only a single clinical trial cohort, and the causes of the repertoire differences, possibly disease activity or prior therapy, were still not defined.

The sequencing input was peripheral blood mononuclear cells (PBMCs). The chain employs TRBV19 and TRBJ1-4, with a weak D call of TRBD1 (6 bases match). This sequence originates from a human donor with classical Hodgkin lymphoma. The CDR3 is CASSIQGKNEKLFF. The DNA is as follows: TGTGCCAGTAGTATACAGGGGAAGAATGAAAAACTGTTTTTT. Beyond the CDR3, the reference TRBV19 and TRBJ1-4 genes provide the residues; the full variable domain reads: DGGITQSPKYLFRKEGQNVTLSCEQNLNHDAMYWYRQDPGQGLRLIYYSQIVNDFQKGDIAEGYSVSREKKESFPLTVTSAQKNPTAFYLCASSIQGKNEKLFFGSGTQLSVL.